Listed below are T cell receptor beta chains from one sample, sequenced in a study of blood T cell repertoires in COVID-19. Profiled with immunoSEQ multiplex PCR; TCRdb holds only in-frame clones, not every one. The table lists about 210,000 clones, roughly 84% of them singletons, with 2% to 2.5% in the top ten. Source material: peripheral blood. Receptor source: a man aged 40-50 years who had recovered from COVID-19. The CDR3 runs from the conserved cysteine through the conserved F or W. A D gene is named only where the DNA matches it firmly. Clone size is shown for a subset of rows, as once, few, many or a class of expanded clone.

J | D | V | size | CDR3 | DNA
TRBJ2-1 | . | TRBV18 | . | CASSPPWAASYNEQFF | TGTGCCAGCTCACCACCGTGGGCAGCCTCCTACAATGAGCAGTTCTTC
TRBJ2-3 | TRBD2 | TRBV5-1 | once | CASSWGAKLAGGPDTQYF | TGCGCCAGCAGCTGGGGGGCCAAACTAGCGGGAGGGCCAGATACGCAGTATTTT
TRBJ2-3 | . | TRBV7-9 | . | CASSLFSDTQYF | TGTGCCAGCAGCTTATTTTCGGATACGCAGTATTTT
TRBJ2-7 | . | TRBV10-2 | . | CASSAESTYEQYF | TGCGCCAGCAGTGCTGAGTCGACCTACGAGCAGTACTTC
TRBJ1-2 | TRBD1 | TRBV9 | . | CASSPRTGVNYGYTF | TGTGCCAGCAGCCCTCGGACAGGGGTTAACTATGGCTACACCTTC
TRBJ1-1 | TRBD1 | TRBV9 | . | CASSRTGANTEAFF | TGTGCCAGCAGCCGGACAGGGGCGAACACTGAAGCTTTCTTT
TRBJ1-6 | . | TRBV7-2 | few | CASSAHAATNNSPLHF | TGTGCCAGCAGCGCCCACGCGGCGACCAATAATTCACCCCTCCACTTT
TRBJ2-3 | TRBD2 | TRBV12-5 | . | CASGLVGLAGVYTDTQYF | TGTGCTAGTGGTTTGGTAGGGCTAGCGGGAGTGTACACAGATACGCAGTATTTT
TRBJ1-5 | . | TRBV10-3 | . | CAISGDMGNQPQHF | TGTGCCATCAGTGGCGACATGGGCAATCAGCCCCAGCATTTT
TRBJ1-2 | . | TRBV24-1 | once | CATSDLTTPYGYTF | TGTGCCACCAGTGATTTAACGACTCCCTATGGCTACACCTTC
TRBJ2-5 | TRBD1 | TRBV10-1 | . | CASSESLGGLGKETQYF | TGCGCCAGCAGTGAGTCGCTAGGGGGCCTGGGTAAAGAGACCCAGTACTTC
TRBJ1-4 | TRBD1 | TRBV5-1 | . | CASSPDRGEKLFF | TGCGCCAGCAGCCCTGACAGGGGTGAAAAACTGTTTTTT
TRBJ2-3 | . | TRBV11-3 | . | CASSYGSTGDTQYF | TGTGCCAGCAGCTACGGGTCCACCGGAGATACGCAGTATTTT
TRBJ1-1 | . | TRBV10-3 | . | CATKSTGDNTEAFF | TGTGCCACGAAGTCGACAGGAGACAACACTGAAGCTTTCTTT
TRBJ2-7 | . | TRBV7-7 | . | CASSPRTDSYEQYF | TGTGCTAGCAGCCCTCGGACAGATAGTTACGAGCAGTACTTC